The sequence of this T cell receptor (beta chain) was determined in a study of T cell changes during pregnancy in multiple sclerosis. V lost 5 bases to trimming and J lost 2 bases, with 16 bases between them. Germline-derived CDR1 and CDR2 are MNHEY and SVGAGI. This CDR3 is 15 amino acids long. Here immunoSEQ multiplex PCR was the method, and the copy in TCRdb shows in-frame clones only, minus some. The sample includes about 43,000 clones, about 90% of them seen just once. The sample here was peripheral blood, taken in the second trimester of pregnancy. The receptor was derived from a female donor in good health, enrolled as a control in a pregnancy study. This rearrangement joins TRBV6-5 to TRBJ2-7; D might be TRBD1 (5 bases). The CDR3 DNA sequence: TGTGCCAGCAGTGGCATAGGGGTCAGGCCCTACGAGCAGTACTTC. Its translation: CASSGIGVRPYEQYF.